This entry lists 6 T cell receptor beta chains sequenced from one sample in a study of blood T cells in healthy people across ages. Sample-barcoded 5' priming and a J-beta primer mix drove a second PCR of roughly 7 to 11 cycles. TCRdb re-called the 5' RACE reads through MiXCR, storing one row per CDR3 protein. The table includes some 1.5 million distinct CDR3 sequences, roughly 30% detected once. Sequencing was done on a sample of blood. The receptors shown here come from a woman under 40 in good health.

A few counts support this clonotype. The V call is TRBV7-2, the J call TRBJ2-7; 8 nucleotides agree with TRBD2. CDR3 length equals 16 residues. V shed 0 bases and J 0 bases; nucleotides not matched to a gene: 4. The germline CDR1 and CDR2 sequences are SGHTA and FQGNSA. CDR3 sequence (DNA): TGTGCCAGCAGCTTAGCTAGCGGGATAAGCTCCTACGAGCAGTACTTC. Residues: CASSLASGISSYEQYF.

This CDR3 reads CASSARASSYEQYF. Written as DNA, the CDR3 is TGTGCCAGCAGCGCCCGGGCCAGCTCCTACGAGCAGTACTTC. The chain combines TRBV7-8 with TRBJ2-7; no clear D gene. This CDR3 spans 14 amino acids. V gave up 5 bases and J gave up 0 bases, with 11 bases separating them. Germline lookup yields CDR1 SGHVS and CDR2 FQNEAQ.

The sample holds a few counts of this clonotype. At one boundary the junction diverges from the germline segment, which might be a read error. The chain carries TRBV6-6 and TRBJ2-1; 11 nucleotides match TRBD2. CDR3 length: 14 residues. CDR1 is MNHNY, CDR2 SVGAGI, per germline (reference sequence). CDR3 protein: CACSWTSGFNEQFF. The DNA for the CDR3 is TGTGCCTGCAGTTGGACTAGCGGGTTCAATGAGCAGTTCTTC.

The chain couples TRBV7-9 to TRBJ2-2; 8 bases map to TRBD2. V was pared by 5 bases and J by 5 bases, with 13 bases of the junction left unmatched. CDR1 SEHNR and CDR2 FQNEAQ come from the germline V gene (reference sequence). This CDR3 contains 17 residues. In DNA form, the CDR3 reads TGTGCCAGCAGCAGCGACTTGTGGCCGGGAGGGACCGGGGAGCTGTTTTTT. This encodes CASSSDLWPGGTGELFF. The variable domain in full, completed from reference TRBV7-9 and TRBJ2-2, reads DTGVSQNPRHKITKRGQNVTFRCDPISEHNRLYWYRQTLGQGPEFLTYFQNEAQLEKSRLLSDRFSAERPKGSFSTLEIQRTEQGDSAMYLCASSSDLWPGGTGELFFGEGSRLTVL.

The J gene is TRBJ2-4, the V gene TRBV5-1, with TRBD1 identical over 11 bases. The closer fit of TRBJ2-7 to the DNA end suggests the J call may be wrong. The CDR3 contains 14 residues. The germline V gene encodes CDR1 SGHRS and CDR2 YFSETQ. In nucleotides, the CDR3 is TGCGCCAGCAGCTGTGGGACAGGGGGCTACGAGCAGTACTTC. It specifies CASSCGTGGYEQYF.

The genes are TRBV5-1 and TRBJ2-1; D unclear. The CDR3 is 17 amino acids. Germline V CDR1 and CDR2: SGHRS, YFSETQ. V lost 0 bases and J lost 0, with 13 bases in between. CDR3: CASSLAALTSSYNEQFF. The CDR3 region has the DNA TGCGCCAGCAGCTTGGCGGCCTTAACAAGCTCCTACAATGAGCAGTTCTTC.